Following are 9 T cell receptor beta chains from one sample sequenced in a study of T cells in Graves' hyperthyroidism and ophthalmopathy. From RNA transcripts, TCR beta CDR3 regions were amplified. Initially, a first-round RT-PCR of the TCR CDR3 employed the HTBI primer set. TCRdb independently ran MiXCR on the multiplex PCR reads; one entry per CDR3 protein. The sample holds 490,000 or so distinct CDR3 sequences, about 20% seen once. Sequencing was performed on blood. The receptors come from a man aged 35-49 years with Graves' ophthalmopathy.

This clonotype was observed at least ten times. The V gene is TRBV7-8, the J gene TRBJ2-3; D possibly corresponds to TRBD2 (6 bases). The CDR3 runs to 17 residues. V dropped 2 bases and J dropped 2 bases, with 17 bases sitting between them. In germline, CDR1 is SGHVS, CDR2 FQNEAQ. CDR3 sequence reads: CASSLLASAVVTDTQYF. The CDR3 bases are TGTGCCAGCAGCTTACTTGCTAGCGCGGTGGTCACAGATACGCAGTATTTT.

The genes are TRBV12-3 or TRBV12-4 and TRBJ2-1; D gene unclear. Trimming took 3 bases from V and 8 from J, leaving 5 bases between them. The CDR3 is 11 residues long. The CDR3 coding sequence is TGTGCCAGCAGTTTGTCGTATGAGCAGTTCTTC. It translates to CASSLSYEQFF.

The genes are TRBV28 and TRBJ2-3; D is undetermined. This CDR3 comprises 14 residues. The V end lost 3 bases, the J end lost 2 bases, and 9 bases lay between the germline ends. Germline V CDR1 and CDR2: MDHEN, SYDVKM. CDR3 in DNA: TGTGCCAGCAGTTTCGGCGGATACACAGATACGCAGTATTTT. It specifies CASSFGGYTDTQYF.

This clonotype was detected a few times. CDR3 in amino acids: CASSLKGQGRGAFF. For the CDR3, the DNA is TGTGCCAGCAGCTTAAAGGGACAGGGTCGAGGAGCTTTCTTT. The rearrangement links TRBV7-9 to TRBJ1-1, with 9 bases identical to TRBD1. This CDR3 region has 14 residues. The V and J ends lost 2 bases and 10 bases, in that order; junction bases with no gene match: 8. Germline V gene lookup returns CDR1 SEHNR and CDR2 FQNEAQ (reference sequence).

The chain's CDR3 is CASSVPASGSLGGHEQFF. DNA of the CDR3: TGTGCCAGCAGCGTACCGGCTAGCGGGAGCTTGGGTGGGCATGAGCAGTTCTTC. The genes are TRBV9 and TRBJ2-1; 10 bases agree with TRBD2. The germline gives CDR1 SGDLS, CDR2 YYNGEE. The CDR3 is 18 amino acids. J was trimmed by 8 bases and V by 1 base; bases with no gene match: 15.

This clonotype has just a few counts. The rearrangement uses TRBV10-3 and TRBJ1-1; TRBD1 is a possible D gene (5 bases). The germline CDR1 and CDR2 sequences are ENHRY and SYGVKD. With 9 bases removed from V and 0 bases from J, the gap between germline ends came to 11 bases. There are 13 residues in the CDR3. The CDR3 region is CAIMTVLNTEAFF. The CDR3 DNA sequence: TGTGCCATTATGACAGTCCTGAACACTGAAGCTTTCTTT.

The chain is built from TRBV2 and TRBJ1-2; D possibly corresponds to TRBD1 (5 bases). Trimming removed 8 bases at V and 8 bases at J, with 18 bases between. From germline, CDR1 is SNHLY and CDR2 FYNNEI. The CDR3 runs 13 residues. The CDR3 region is CASGREGYLGYTF. Written as DNA, the CDR3 is TGTGCCAGCGGGCGGGAGGGGTACCTAGGCTACACCTTC.

This clonotype occurred many times. The J gene is TRBJ2-5, the V gene TRBV11-2; TRBD1 or TRBD2 may be the D gene (5 bases each). The CDR3 covers 15 residues. The V end was cut by 0 bases, the J end by 0 bases, with 8 bases between. Germline V gene lookup returns CDR1 SGHAT and CDR2 FQNNGV. CDR3 in DNA: TGTGCCAGCAGCTTAGATTGGGGGTACCAAGAGACCCAGTACTTC. It is translated as CASSLDWGYQETQYF.

The chain carries TRBV5-4 and TRBJ2-1; 8 bases match TRBD1. The CDR3 sequence is 17 residues long. The germline CDR1 and CDR2 sequences are SGHNT and YYREEE (reference sequence). V shed 0 bases, J shed 6 bases, and the junction held 11 bases outside the gene matches. The CDR3: CASSLVVVGTGSNEQFF. The CDR3 region has the DNA TGTGCCAGCAGCTTGGTGGTCGTTGGGACAGGCTCCAATGAGCAGTTCTTC.